Listed here are 31 T cell receptor beta chains from one sample, sequenced in a study of blood T cell repertoires in COVID-19. Sequencing used immunoSEQ multiplex PCR; TCRdb keeps in-frame clones, though not all of them. Of around 340,000 clones listed, approximately 89% were seen once; the top ten hold around 3.9%. The sequencing sample was made of peripheral blood. The receptors originated from a woman in her sixties or seventies with COVID-19, enrolled during active disease.

This clone has a single count. The CDR3 DNA sequence: TGTGCCAGCTCACCCGTGGCAGGGGGCCCCTCTGGAAACACCATATATTTT. It encodes CASSPVAGGPSGNTIYF. The rearrangement uses TRBV18 and TRBJ1-3; 8 bases align to TRBD1. The CDR3 consists of 17 residues. Losses at the gene ends were 3 bases for V and 0 bases for J; bases not matched to a gene: 7. The germline gives CDR1 KGHSH, CDR2 LQKENI.

V gene TRBV2 combines with J gene TRBJ1-1, with 7 bases aligning to TRBD1. The CDR3 consists of 12 residues. V gave up 4 bases and J gave up 6 bases; unmatched junction bases: 2. Germline V gene sequence: CDR1 SNHLY, CDR2 FYNNEI. CDR3 nucleotide sequence: TGTGCCAGCAGTGCAGACAGGGCTGAAGCTTTCTTT. Translating gives CASSADRAEAFF. The full variable domain, completed using reference TRBV2 and TRBJ1-1, is EPEVTQTPSHQVTQMGQEVILRCVPISNHLYFYWYRQILGQKVEFLVSFYNNEISEKSEIFDDQFSVERPDGSNFTLKIRSTKLEDSAMYFCASSADRAEAFFGQGTRLTVV.

There are a few counts of this clone. The chain carries TRBV7-9 and TRBJ2-6; D uncertain. Germline CDR1 and CDR2: SEHNR and FQNEAQ (reference sequence). With 3 bases removed from V and 0 bases from J, the gap between germline ends came to 12 bases. This CDR3 has 17 residues. CDR3 loop: CASSLVTAHSGANVLTF. The CDR3 region has the DNA TGTGCCAGCAGCTTGGTTACAGCCCACTCTGGGGCCAACGTCCTGACTTTC. Complete variable domain (other parts from reference TRBV7-9 and TRBJ2-6): DTGVSQNPRHKITKRGQNVTFRCDPISEHNRLYWYRQTLGQGPEFLTYFQNEAQLEKSRLLSDRFSAERPKGSFSTLEIQRTEQGDSAMYLCASSLVTAHSGANVLTFGAGSRLTVL.

The chain employs TRBV7-2 and TRBJ1-1, with D tentatively TRBD1 (6 bases). This CDR3 has 14 residues. Trimming cost V 5 bases and J 8 bases, with 18 bases left between them. Looked up from germline, CDR1 is SGHTA and CDR2 is FQGNSA. The CDR3 DNA follows: TGTGCCAGCAGCCCGGGGGGGGGCCGATCCGAAGCTTTCTTT. Its translation: CASSPGGGRSEAFF. Full variable domain (rest looked up from reference TRBV7-2 and TRBJ1-1): GAGVSQSPSNKVTEKGKDVELRCDPISGHTALYWYRQSLGQGLEFLIYFQGNSAPDKSGLPSDRFSAERTGGSVSTLTIQRTQQEDSAVYLCASSPGGGRSEAFFGQGTRLTVV.

The chain joins TRBV5-1 to TRBJ1-1; D remains unclear. This CDR3 is 15 amino acids long. The germline CDR1 and CDR2 sequences are SGHRS and YFSETQ. V lost 0 bases and J lost 1, with 10 bases in between. DNA of the CDR3: TGCGCCAGCAGCTTGGCGGGGATCGGGAACACTGAAGCTTTCTTT. It is translated as CASSLAGIGNTEAFF.

The genes are TRBV11-2 and TRBJ2-7; TRBD1 aligns across 8 bases. V lost 5 bases, J lost 4 bases, and 4 bases stayed unmatched. This CDR3 is built from 13 residues. Germline CDR1 is SGHAT and CDR2 is FQNNGV. The CDR3 coding sequence is TGTGCCAGCAGCCCGGGACAGGTATACGAGCAGTACTTC. This sequence encodes CASSPGQVYEQYF.

Remarks on this clone: Other DNA sequences of this sample code for an identical CDR3. This chain links TRBV5-1 with TRBJ1-3; 7 bases are a match to TRBD1. Germline CDR1 SGHRS, CDR2 YFSETQ. V was pared by 4 bases and J by 2 bases, with 3 bases of the junction left unmatched. The CDR3 loop spans 14 amino acids. The CDR3 region is CASSAGGPGNTIYF. CDR3 nucleotides: TGCGCCAGCAGCGCAGGGGGTCCTGGAAACACCATATATTTT.

The chain couples TRBV18 to TRBJ1-5; 7 positions agree with TRBD1. Germline trimming cut 3 bases from V and 1 base from J; bases unmatched to any gene: 6. This CDR3 region has 16 residues. CDR1 is KGHSH, CDR2 LQKENI, per germline. Here the CDR3 reads CASSPLPTGSNQPQHF. The CDR3 DNA reads as TGTGCCAGCTCACCCCTCCCGACAGGGAGCAATCAGCCCCAGCATTTT.

In DNA form, the CDR3 reads TGTGCCAGCAGTTTATGGCGGGGACCCACAGATACGCAGTATTTT. Translating it yields CASSLWRGPTDTQYF. The V and J genes are TRBV28 and TRBJ2-3; D is perhaps TRBD2 (6 bases). Germline V gene sequence: CDR1 MDHEN, CDR2 SYDVKM. Trimming stripped 0 bases from V and 2 bases from J, with 9 bases between. CDR3 length equals 15 residues.

The V and J genes are TRBV7-9 and TRBJ2-4; D possibly corresponds to TRBD2 (7 bases). The CDR3 extends over 15 amino acids. From germline, CDR1 is SEHNR and CDR2 FQNEAQ (reference sequence). The V gene lost 2 bases and the J gene lost 8 bases, with 16 bases spanning the gap. CDR3 coding DNA: TGTGCCAGCAGCTTACCAGCGGGGAGGGGGGACATTCAGTACTTC. As protein: CASSLPAGRGDIQYF.

The rearrangement links TRBV19 to TRBJ1-1; 7 nucleotides line up with TRBD1. This CDR3 region has 13 residues. J was trimmed by 1 base and V by 9 bases; bases with no gene match: 5. The germline V gene has CDR1 LNHDA and CDR2 SQIVND (reference sequence). As DNA, the CDR3 is TGTGCCAGCCGGGACAGACAGAACACTGAAGCTTTCTTT. Its protein is CASRDRQNTEAFF. Together with reference TRBV19 and TRBJ1-1, the CDR3 gives the full variable domain: DGGITQSPKYLFRKEGQNVTLSCEQNLNHDAMYWYRQDPGQGLRLIYYSQIVNDFQKGDIAEGYSVSREKKESFPLTVTSAQKNPTAFYLCASRDRQNTEAFFGQGTRLTVV.

This chain joins TRBV10-3 and TRBJ2-3; D remains unclear. This CDR3 spans 14 amino acids. Trimming removed 3 bases at V and 3 bases at J, with 10 bases between. CDR1 ENHRY and CDR2 SYGVKD come from the germline V gene. CDR3 sequence: CAISESSETDTQYF. CDR3 bases: TGTGCCATCAGTGAATCCAGCGAGACAGATACGCAGTATTTT.

The genes are TRBV18 and TRBJ2-1, with D hard to call. The V end was cut by 6 bases, the J end by 7 bases, with 10 bases between. Germline loops: CDR1 KGHSH, CDR2 LQKENI. The CDR3 is 12 amino acids. Written as DNA, the CDR3 is TGTGCCAGCTCTAACGGTCCAAATGAGCAGTTCTTC. Amino acids: CASSNGPNEQFF.

A remark on this clone: The same CDR3 arises from other DNA sequences in this sample as well. The rearrangement uses TRBV2 and TRBJ1-2; 10 bases are shared with TRBD1. The CDR3 consists of 12 residues. With 6 bases clipped from V and 5 bases from J, the junction kept 0 bases outside the gene matches. Germline V lookup: CDR1 SNHLY, CDR2 FYNNEI. This chain's CDR3 is CASRDRGYGYTF. DNA of the CDR3: TGTGCCAGCAGGGACAGGGGGTATGGCTACACCTTC.

The chain couples TRBV3-1 (or the pseudogene TRBV3-2) to TRBJ2-3, with 11 bases aligning to TRBD2. The CDR3 spans 17 residues. Trimming cost V 2 bases and J 0 bases; bases outside gene matches: 4. In germline, CDR1 is LGHDT, CDR2 YNNKEL (reference sequence). The CDR3 region is CASSQRLAGTSTDTQYF. Here the CDR3 DNA reads TGTGCCAGCAGCCAACGACTAGCGGGGACTAGCACAGATACGCAGTATTTT.

V usage is TRBV10-3 and J usage is TRBJ2-7; D may be TRBD2 (7 bases). The V end was cut by 7 bases, the J end by 5 bases, with 18 bases between. CDR1 is ENHRY and CDR2 is SYGVKD in the germline V gene. The CDR3 has 14 amino acids. The CDR3 nucleotides read TGTGCCATCATGGGGGGCGGGGGAAGGGACGAGCAGTACTTC. Its translation is CAIMGGGGRDEQYF.

CDR3 amino acids: CASKGQESSYEQYF. The CDR3 region has the DNA TGCGCCAGCAAGGGACAGGAGAGCTCCTACGAGCAGTACTTC. The chain combines TRBV5-1 with TRBJ2-7; 8 bases map to TRBD1. This CDR3 has 14 amino acids. Germline V CDR1 and CDR2: SGHRS, YFSETQ. J was trimmed by 0 bases and V by 6 bases; bases with no gene match: 5.

Comments on this clone: The same CDR3 arises from other DNA sequences in this sample as well. The chain has TRBV29-1 and TRBJ1-1; 7 nucleotides align to TRBD1. V lost 7 bases and J lost 0; bases outside the gene matches: 2. The CDR3 is 12 amino acids. Per germline, CDR1 SQVTM and CDR2 ANQGSEA. CDR3 sequence (DNA): TGCAGCGCCGGACAGGTGAACACTGAAGCTTTCTTT. It yields the protein CSAGQVNTEAFF.

The V call is TRBV7-9, the J call TRBJ1-2; TRBD1 agrees at 7 bases. The ends lost 5 bases at V and 8 bases at J; junction bases unmatched: 5. The germline V gene encodes CDR1 SEHNR and CDR2 FQNEAQ (reference sequence). The CDR3 length is 12 residues. The CDR3 sequence: CASSLQGTGYTF. CDR3 bases: TGTGCCAGCAGCCTACAGGGGACGGGCTACACCTTC.

The chain employs TRBV6-5 and TRBJ1-5, with 7 bases matching TRBD1. Per germline, CDR1 MNHEY and CDR2 SVGAGI. With 6 bases clipped from V and 7 bases from J, the junction kept 6 bases outside the gene matches. The CDR3 has 13 amino acids. The CDR3, as DNA: TGTGCCAGCAGAGACAGGGTTGACCAGCCCCAGCATTTT. Translating it yields CASRDRVDQPQHF.

The gene calls are TRBV11-2 and TRBJ2-5, with 7 bases aligning to TRBD2. The V and J ends lost 1 base and 4 bases, in that order; junction bases with no gene match: 0. The CDR3 consists of 13 residues. Per germline, CDR1 SGHAT and CDR2 FQNNGV. CDR3 amino acids: CASSLGLAETQYF. The CDR3, as DNA: TGTGCCAGCAGCTTAGGACTAGCAGAGACCCAGTACTTC.

The V call is TRBV18, the J call TRBJ2-7, with D uncertain. CDR1 is KGHSH, CDR2 LQKENI, per germline. V lost 3 bases and J lost 7, with 13 bases in between. CDR3 length equals 13 residues. The CDR3: CASSPALDGEQYF. The CDR3 nucleotides are TGTGCCAGCTCACCTGCCCTTGACGGGGAGCAGTACTTC. Variable domain in full (rest from reference TRBV18 and TRBJ2-7): NAGVMQNPRHLVRRRGQEARLRCSPMKGHSHVYWYRQLPEEGLKFMVYLQKENIIDESGMPKERFSAEFPKEGPSILRIQQVVRGDSAAYFCASSPALDGEQYFGPGTRLTVT.

This sequence joins TRBV3-1 (or the pseudogene TRBV3-2) and TRBJ2-1; 13 bases agree with TRBD2. Germline V gene sequence: CDR1 LGHDT, CDR2 YNNKEL (reference sequence). CDR3 length: 19 amino acids. Losses at the gene ends were 1 base for V and 0 bases for J; bases not matched to a gene: 6. CDR3 bases: TGTGCCAGCAGCCAAGGTCGGACTAGCGGGGGCAACTCCTACAATGAGCAGTTCTTC. Its protein product is CASSQGRTSGGNSYNEQFF.

The CDR3 protein is CASSGGTGVSPLHF. CDR3 coding DNA: TGTGCCAGCAGCGGCGGGACAGGGGTTTCACCCCTCCACTTT. The chain employs TRBV7-9 and TRBJ1-6; 10 bases are a match to TRBD1. CDR3 size: 14 residues. Germline V gene lookup returns CDR1 SEHNR and CDR2 FQNEAQ (reference sequence). The trim removed 5 bases at V and 9 bases at J, leaving 4 bases unmatched.

The V call is TRBV5-1, the J call TRBJ2-7; D may be TRBD1 (8 bases). Between the trimmed V and J ends, which lost 1 base and 5 bases, there was a span of 16 bases. Germline V gene sequence: CDR1 SGHRS, CDR2 YFSETQ. The CDR3 is 15 residues long. The CDR3 DNA sequence: TGCGCCAGCAGCTTGCGGGGGGACAGGTTCGACGAGCAGTACTTC. This gives the protein CASSLRGDRFDEQYF.

This clone occurred a few times. The chain has TRBV28 and TRBJ2-7; D gene uncertain. Deletions cut 4 bases from V and 7 bases from J, with 8 bases between. Per germline, CDR1 MDHEN and CDR2 SYDVKM. This CDR3 region has 11 residues. The CDR3 spells CASSSLKEQYF. In DNA, the CDR3 is TGTGCCAGCAGTTCCCTAAAGGAGCAGTACTTC.

CDR3 region: CASSHLPGQDYGYTF. In DNA, the CDR3 is TGTGCCAGCAGTCACCTACCAGGACAAGACTATGGCTACACCTTC. V and J are TRBV6-5 and TRBJ1-2, with a possible D match to TRBD1 (5 bases). This CDR3 region has 15 residues. From germline, CDR1 is MNHEY and CDR2 SVGAGI. The V end was cut by 5 bases, the J end by 3 bases, with 16 bases between.

The gene calls are TRBV7-3 and TRBJ2-7, with 9 bases lining up with TRBD2. Germline trimming cut 1 base from V and 2 bases from J; bases unmatched to any gene: 6. This CDR3 spans 16 amino acids. The V gene's germline CDR1 is SGHTA and CDR2 FQGTGA. The CDR3 loop is CASSLRGGGAPYEQYF. The CDR3 bases are TGTGCCAGCAGCTTAAGAGGCGGGGGGGCTCCCTACGAGCAGTACTTC. Looking up the rest from reference TRBV7-3 and TRBJ2-7 gives the full variable domain: GAGVSQTPSNKVTEKGKYVELRCDPISGHTALYWYRQSLGQGPEFLIYFQGTGAADDSGLPNDRFFAVRPEGSVSTLKIQRTERGDSAVYLCASSLRGGGAPYEQYFGPGTRLTVT.

The count of this clone is one. The rearrangement uses TRBV19 and TRBJ2-1, with D possibly being TRBD2 (7 bases). The CDR3 is 14 amino acids. The V and J ends lost 9 bases and 7 bases respectively, with 19 bases between them. Germline V gene lookup returns CDR1 LNHDA and CDR2 SQIVND (reference sequence). The CDR3 protein is CASRVTGGTNEQFF. CDR3 coding DNA: TGTGCCAGCCGAGTAACGGGGGGCACTAATGAGCAGTTCTTC.

The chain couples TRBV18 to TRBJ1-2, with a tentative D call TRBD1 (6 bases). The CDR3 extends over 13 amino acids. The germline V gene has CDR1 KGHSH and CDR2 LQKENI. The V gene lost 5 bases and the J gene lost 4 bases, with 11 bases spanning the gap. CDR3 amino acids: CASSGGHFYGYTF. DNA for the CDR3: TGTGCCAGCTCAGGGGGACATTTCTATGGCTACACCTTC. Variable domain in full (rest from reference TRBV18 and TRBJ1-2): NAGVMQNPRHLVRRRGQEARLRCSPMKGHSHVYWYRQLPEEGLKFMVYLQKENIIDESGMPKERFSAEFPKEGPSILRIQQVVRGDSAAYFCASSGGHFYGYTFGSGTRLTVV.

V gene TRBV7-6 combines with J gene TRBJ1-5; 7 bases are shared with TRBD1. Germline V gene lookup returns CDR1 SGHVS and CDR2 FNYEAQ. This CDR3 has 14 residues. With 1 base clipped from V and 5 bases from J, the junction kept 2 bases outside the gene matches. This CDR3 reads CASSLVDRDQPQHF. The CDR3 DNA follows: TGTGCCAGCAGCTTAGTTGACAGGGATCAGCCCCAGCATTTT. Filled out from reference TRBV7-6 and TRBJ1-5, the complete variable domain reads GAGVSQSPRYKVTKRGQDVALRCDPISGHVSLYWYRQALGQGPEFLTYFNYEAQQDKSGLPNDRFSAERPEGSISTLTIQRTEQRDSAMYRCASSLVDRDQPQHFGDGTRLSIL.